Below are 3 T cell receptor beta chains sequenced from a single sample in a study of CD8 T cells in ankylosing spondylitis. TCRdb re-derived calls from the 5' RACE reads in MiXCR, one entry per CDR3 protein. The sample carries approximately 220,000 distinct CDR3 sequences, approximately 24% recorded once. Material for sequencing was blood, either unsorted or a sorted T cell fraction (not recorded which). These receptors were obtained from a male donor with ankylosing spondylitis or in good health (not recorded which).

This clonotype came up many times. The chain is built from TRBV7-9 and TRBJ1-1; D possibly corresponds to TRBD1 (6 bases). Germline lookup yields CDR1 SEHNR and CDR2 FQNEAQ (reference sequence). The germline V and J ends were trimmed by 4 bases and 7 bases, with 13 bases remaining between them. The CDR3 totals 13 residues. The CDR3 reads CASSSGRGGEAFF. CDR3 in DNA: TGTGCCAGCAGCTCTGGCAGGGGCGGTGAAGCTTTCTTT.

This clonotype showed up many times. The rearrangement uses TRBV9 and TRBJ2-1; tentative D call: TRBD2 (5 bases). There are 13 residues in the CDR3. V lost 0 bases to trimming and J lost 8 bases, with 9 bases between them. CDR1 is SGDLS and CDR2 is YYNGEE in the germline V gene. CDR3 nucleotides: TGTGCCAGCAGCGTAGCTAAGGGAGATGAGCAGTTCTTC. Amino acid sequence: CASSVAKGDEQFF.

The chain links TRBV9 to TRBJ2-1, with D maybe TRBD1 (7 bases). V dropped 0 bases and J dropped 4 bases, with 11 bases sitting between them. CDR1 is SGDLS, CDR2 YYNGEE, per germline. This CDR3 contains 15 residues. CDR3 in DNA: TGTGCCAGCAGCGTAGAGGCAGGGGGGTACAATGAGCAGTTCTTC. Translated, it gives CASSVEAGGYNEQFF. Complete variable domain (other parts from reference TRBV9 and TRBJ2-1): DSGVTQTPKHLITATGQRVTLRCSPRSGDLSVYWYQQSLDQGLQFLIQYYNGEERAKGNILERFSAQQFPDLHSELNLSSLELGDSALYFCASSVEAGGYNEQFFGPGTRLTVL.